This is a list of T cell receptor beta chains from one sample in a study of OX40 agonist ivuxolimab in advanced cancers. Libraries were prepared by immunoSEQ multiplex PCR; TCRdb keeps only in-frame clonotypes and omits some of them. The sample has tens of thousands of clones, about 88% seen once. Specimen: CD4+ or CD8+ T cells sorted from blood, collected in a trial of the OX40 agonist ivuxolimab. These receptor sequences come from an adult with an advanced solid tumor such as melanoma, head and neck, liver or kidney cancer. Both conserved end residues are part of each CDR3. Fields, in order: CDR3 length, V gene, J gene, D gene, clone size, CDR3 protein, CDR3 DNA. A D gene is named only where the DNA matches it firmly. Some rows mark clone size as missing; the rest say once, few, many or name a class of expanded clone.

>10|TRBV9|TRBJ2-7|.|.
CASKDSEQYF
TGTGCCAGCAAGGATTCCGAGCAGTACTTC
>12|TRBV30|TRBJ2-3|.|.
CAFTGSTDTQYF
TGTGCCTTTACAGGATCCACAGATACGCAGTATTTT
>15|TRBV6-6|TRBJ2-1|TRBD2|.
CASSRTSGGPNEQFF
TGTGCCAGCAGTCGGACTAGCGGGGGCCCGAATGAGCAGTTCTTC
>15|TRBV29-1|TRBJ2-1|.|.
CSVEDYLGQNGEQFF
TGCAGCGTTGAAGATTATTTGGGACAAAATGGTGAGCAGTTCTTC
>13|TRBV7-2|TRBJ1-2|.|.
CASSPARAGGYTF
TGTGCCAGCAGCCCCGCGAGGGCGGGTGGCTACACCTTC
>12|TRBV6-6|TRBJ1-6|.|.
CASSPPGRTLHF
TGTGCCAGCAGCCCCCCAGGGAGGACCCTCCACTTT
>12|TRBV6-5|TRBJ1-4|.|once
CASGREREKLFF
TGTGCCAGCGGCAGGGAGAGGGAAAAACTGTTTTTT
>13|TRBV11-1|TRBJ1-1|.|.
CASSLMLNTEAFF
TGTGCCAGCAGCTTAATGCTGAACACTGAAGCTTTCTTT
>15|TRBV6-5|TRBJ1-5|.|.
CASSGAGTSNQPQHF
TGTGCCAGCAGTGGGGCAGGGACGAGCAATCAGCCCCAGCATTTT
>15|TRBV7-2|TRBJ2-3|.|.
CASSLFGQRTDTQYF
TGTGCCAGCAGCTTATTTGGTCAGAGGACAGATACGCAGTATTTT
>16|TRBV6-1|TRBJ1-4|TRBD1|.
CASSEVIGQANEKLFF
TGTGCCAGCAGTGAGGTAATCGGACAGGCTAATGAAAAACTGTTTTTT
>14|TRBV6-1|TRBJ1-2|.|.
CASSQVDRNYGYTF
TGTGCCAGCAGTCAAGTTGACAGAAACTATGGCTACACCTTC
>14|TRBV7-8|TRBJ1-4|.|.
CASSFSTTNEKLFF
TGTGCCAGCAGCTTCTCTACAACTAATGAAAAACTGTTTTTT
>14|TRBV9|TRBJ1-1|.|.
CASSVLQGNTEAFF
TGTGCCAGCAGCGTATTACAGGGGAACACTGAAGCTTTCTTT
>15|TRBV6-1|TRBJ1-5|.|.
CASSEIRGFNQPQHF
TGTGCCAGCAGTGAAATCAGGGGATTCAATCAGCCCCAGCATTTT
>14|TRBV4-3|TRBJ1-1|.|once
CASSQDQGSTEAFF
TGCGCCAGCAGCCAAGATCAGGGGAGCACTGAAGCTTTCTTT
>12|TRBV6-5|TRBJ2-5|TRBD2|.
CASTGTTETQYF
TGTGCCAGCACCGGGACTACAGAGACCCAGTACTTC
>11|TRBV20-1|TRBJ1-1|.|.
CSATPNTEAFF
TGCAGTGCTACACCGAACACTGAAGCTTTCTTT
>14|TRBV6-5|TRBJ1-4|.|.
CASSGGQGSRKLFF
TGTGCCAGCAGTGGGGGGCAAGGGTCTAGAAAACTGTTTTTT
>15|TRBV25-1|TRBJ1-2|TRBD1|.
CASSEYRQGNYGYTF
TGTGCCAGCAGTGAATATAGACAGGGTAACTATGGCTACACCTTC
>14|TRBV12-1|TRBJ1-2|.|.
CASSFMGQNYGYTF
TGTGCCAGCAGCTTTATGGGGCAGAACTATGGCTACACCTTC